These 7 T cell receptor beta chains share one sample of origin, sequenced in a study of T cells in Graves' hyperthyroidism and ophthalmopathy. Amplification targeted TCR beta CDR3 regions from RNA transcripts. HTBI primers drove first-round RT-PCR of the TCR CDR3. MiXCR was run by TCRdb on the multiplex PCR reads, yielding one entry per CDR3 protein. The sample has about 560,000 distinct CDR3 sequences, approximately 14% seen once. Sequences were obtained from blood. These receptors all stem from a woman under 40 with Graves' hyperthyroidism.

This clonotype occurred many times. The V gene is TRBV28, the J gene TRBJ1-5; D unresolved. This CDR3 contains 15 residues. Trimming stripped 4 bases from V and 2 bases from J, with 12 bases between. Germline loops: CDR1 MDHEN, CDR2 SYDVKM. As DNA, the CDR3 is TGTGCCAGCAGTTCGTTTGGTAGCGGCAATCAGCCCCAGCATTTT. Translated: CASSSFGSGNQPQHF.

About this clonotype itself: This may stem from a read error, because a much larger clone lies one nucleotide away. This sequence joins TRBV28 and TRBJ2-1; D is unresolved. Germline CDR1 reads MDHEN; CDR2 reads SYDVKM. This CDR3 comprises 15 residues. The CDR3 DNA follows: TGTGCCAACAGTTTCCGGCGCAGCTCCTACAATGAGCAGTTCTTC. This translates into CANSFRRSSYNEQFF.

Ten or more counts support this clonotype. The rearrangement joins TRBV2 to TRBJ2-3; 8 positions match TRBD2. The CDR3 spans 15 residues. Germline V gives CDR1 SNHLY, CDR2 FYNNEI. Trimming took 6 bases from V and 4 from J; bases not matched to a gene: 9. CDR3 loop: CASRGDSGKADTQYF. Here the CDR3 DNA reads TGTGCCAGCAGGGGTGATAGCGGGAAGGCAGATACGCAGTATTTT. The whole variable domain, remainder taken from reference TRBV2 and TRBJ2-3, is EPEVTQTPSHQVTQMGQEVILRCVPISNHLYFYWYRQILGQKVEFLVSFYNNEISEKSEIFDDQFSVERPDGSNFTLKIRSTKLEDSAMYFCASRGDSGKADTQYFGPGTRLTVL.

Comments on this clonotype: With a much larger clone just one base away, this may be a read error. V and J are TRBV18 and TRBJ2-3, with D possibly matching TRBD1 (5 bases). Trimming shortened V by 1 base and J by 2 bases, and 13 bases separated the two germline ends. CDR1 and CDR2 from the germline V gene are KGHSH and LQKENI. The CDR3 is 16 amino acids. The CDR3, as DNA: TGTGCCAGCTCACCACAAGACAGTACTAACACAGATACGCAGTATTTT. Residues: CASSPQDSTNTDTQYF.

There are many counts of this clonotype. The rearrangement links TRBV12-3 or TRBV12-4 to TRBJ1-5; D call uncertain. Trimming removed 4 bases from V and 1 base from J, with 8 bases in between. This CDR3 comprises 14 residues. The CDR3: CASSSPDSNQPQHF. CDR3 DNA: TGTGCCAGCAGTTCCCCCGACAGCAATCAGCCCCAGCATTTT.

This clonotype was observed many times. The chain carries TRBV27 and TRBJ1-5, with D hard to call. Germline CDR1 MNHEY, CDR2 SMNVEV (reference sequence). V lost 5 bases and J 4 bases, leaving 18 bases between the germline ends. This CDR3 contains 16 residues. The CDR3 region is CASSRGGPGSNQPQHF. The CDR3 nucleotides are TGTGCCAGCAGTCGGGGTGGTCCGGGATCAAATCAGCCCCAGCATTTT.

The CDR3 protein is CASSPYKGAYEQYF. In DNA form, the CDR3 reads TGCGCCAGCAGCCCCTATAAGGGGGCCTACGAGCAGTACTTC. The chain recombines TRBV4-3 with TRBJ2-7; D perhaps matches TRBD1 (6 bases). CDR3 size: 14 residues. Germline lookup yields CDR1 LGHNA and CDR2 YSLEER. V was pared by 4 bases and J by 2 bases, with 12 bases between.